This note documents a single T cell receptor (beta chain) sequence. V was pared by 3 bases and J by 1 base, with 9 bases between. The CDR3 sequence is 14 residues long. The germline gives CDR1 SGHTA, CDR2 FQGNSA. Data came from immunoSEQ multiplex PCR; TCRdb stores just in-frame clones and leaves some out. The sample contains under 150,000 clones, around 79% of which appear only once. This record comes from a study of blood T cell repertoires in COVID-19. Study in general: The samples span acute and convalescent COVID-19 from the United States, Italy and Spain.

Sequencing input: peripheral blood. The receptor was derived from a man older than 75 with acute or convalescent COVID-19. The chain combines TRBV7-2 with TRBJ2-5, with D maybe TRBD1 (6 bases). CDR3 in amino acids: CASSLNRAQETQYF. CDR3 nucleotide sequence: TGTGCCAGCAGCTTGAACAGGGCCCAAGAGACCCAGTACTTC.